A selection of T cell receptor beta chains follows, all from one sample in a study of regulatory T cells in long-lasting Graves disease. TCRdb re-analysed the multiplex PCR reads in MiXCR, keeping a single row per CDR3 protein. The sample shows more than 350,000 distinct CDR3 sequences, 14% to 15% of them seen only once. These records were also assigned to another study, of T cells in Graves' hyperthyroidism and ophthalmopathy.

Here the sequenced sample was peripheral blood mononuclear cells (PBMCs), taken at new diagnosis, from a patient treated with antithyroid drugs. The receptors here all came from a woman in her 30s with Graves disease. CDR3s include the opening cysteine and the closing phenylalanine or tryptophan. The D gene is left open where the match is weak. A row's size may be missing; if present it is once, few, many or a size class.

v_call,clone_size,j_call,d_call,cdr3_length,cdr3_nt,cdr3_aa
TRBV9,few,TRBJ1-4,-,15,TGTGCCAGCAGCGTAGCGGAAGCGGGGGGTGAAAAACTGTTTTTT,CASSVAEAGGEKLFF
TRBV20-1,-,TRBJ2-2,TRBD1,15,TGCAGTGCTAGAGATCGGGACAGTAACACCGGGGAGCTGTTTTTT,CSARDRDSNTGELFF
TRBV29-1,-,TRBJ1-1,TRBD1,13,TGCAGCGCCGCGACAGGGGTGAACACTGAAGCTTTCTTT,CSAATGVNTEAFF
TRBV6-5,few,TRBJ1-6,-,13,TGTGCCAGCAGTTACTCAGGGAATTCACCCCTCCACTTT,CASSYSGNSPLHF
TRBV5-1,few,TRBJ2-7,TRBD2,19,TGCGCCAGCAGCTTGGCCTCCTCCAACGGCGGGGGATGGGTCTACGAGCAGTACTTC,CASSLASSNGGGWVYEQYF
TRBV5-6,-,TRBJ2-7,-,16,TGTGCCAGCAGCCTCGGACCACAGACAGGTAACTACGAGCAGTACTTC,CASSLGPQTGNYEQYF
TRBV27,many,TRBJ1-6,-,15,TGTGCCAGCAGTTCGCCGGGACACCCCCCTTCGCCCCTCCACTTT,CASSSPGHPPSPLHF
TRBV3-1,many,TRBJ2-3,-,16,TGTGCCAGCAGCCAAGAATCCGGTCGGGAGTCAGATACGCAGTATTTT,CASSQESGRESDTQYF
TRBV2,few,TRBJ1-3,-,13,TGTGCCAGCAGCCCCTCCGGGGGGGGTACCATATATTTT,CASSPSGGGTIYF
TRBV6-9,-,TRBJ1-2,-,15,TGTGCCAGCAGTTACTCGAACGGGGCCTCCTATGGCTACACCTTC,CASSYSNGASYGYTF
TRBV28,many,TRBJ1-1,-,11,TGTGCCAGCAAGGAAGGTTATTTGGCTTTCTTT,CASKEGYLAFF
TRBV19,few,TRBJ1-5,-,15,TGTGCCAGTAGTCCCGGGATATTGACGGGTCAGCCCCAGCATTTT,CASSPGILTGQPQHF
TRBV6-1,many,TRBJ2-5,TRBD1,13,TGTGCCAGCAGCCCAGGGGGCAAAGAGACCCAGTACTTC,CASSPGGKETQYF
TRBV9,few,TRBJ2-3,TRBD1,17,TGTGCCAGCAGCGCCCGGACAGGGGAACCTAGCACAGATACGCAGTATTTT,CASSARTGEPSTDTQYF
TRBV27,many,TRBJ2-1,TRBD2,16,TGTGCCAGCAGTTCACTAGCGGGAGCCTGGGACAATGAGCAGTTCTTC,CASSSLAGAWDNEQFF
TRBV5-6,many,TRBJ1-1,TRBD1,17,TGTGCCAGCAGCTTGGGTCCCCCTGGGACAGTTAACACTGAAGCTTTCTTT,CASSLGPPGTVNTEAFF